This T cell receptor beta chain was sequenced during a study of blood T cells in healthy people across ages. Study summary: T cells yielded about one barcoded beta molecule per two cells through template switching.

Alongside a J-beta primer mix, a sample-barcoded 5' primer served in a second PCR lasting about 7 to 12 cycles. One entry per CDR3 protein, called by TCRdb with MiXCR from the 5' RACE reads. The sample lists hundreds of thousands of distinct CDR3 sequences; 35% to 60% were seen once. This clonotype has only a few counts. Its antigen is not known. The germline V gene has CDR1 SGHTA and CDR2 FQGNSA. V was clipped by 2 bases and J by 1 base, with 11 bases between them. The CDR3 sequence is 15 residues long. Study-wide results and limits: Diversity was estimated from one million T cells, and these estimates were considered underestimates. Older age went with lower TCR beta diversity per million T cells, in a roughly linear way.

V and J are TRBV7-2 and TRBJ2-5; the D is unclear. The origin of this receptor is a man older than 75 in good health. Sequencing was done on a sample of blood. The CDR3 protein is CASSLYAASQETQYF. The CDR3 DNA sequence: TGTGCCAGCAGCTTATACGCAGCTAGCCAAGAGACCCAGTACTTC. The entire variable domain, with the rest obtained from reference TRBV7-2 and TRBJ2-5, is as follows: GAGVSQSPSNKVTEKGKDVELRCDPISGHTALYWYRQSLGQGLEFLIYFQGNSAPDKSGLPSDRFSAERTGGSVSTLTIQRTQQEDSAVYLCASSLYAASQETQYFGPGTRLLVL.